What follows is one T cell receptor (beta chain) and its context. The antigen is undetermined. TCRdb processed the reads anew with MiXCR; each CDR3 protein has one entry. The data contain about a million distinct CDR3 sequences, roughly a third of them seen just once; the ten biggest clones take up about an eighth. This sample is part of a study of T cell repertoires in cytomegalovirus infection. About the research overall: CMV epitopes that were recently identified and HLA-C-restricted were used alongside well-studied HLA-B-restricted ones. Signatures in public TCR beta sequences pointed to both CMV infection and matching HLA type. Notes on the study in general: There were HLA-C-restricted CMV-specific TCR beta clonotypes dominating the ex vivo response. Summed frequency of public TCR beta families distinguished CMV carriers with the relevant HLA.

The V segment lost 0 bases and the J segment 7 bases; nucleotides outside the gene matches: 7. Germline CDR1 reads DFQATT; CDR2 reads SNEGSKA (reference sequence). The CDR3 loop spans 14 amino acids. The sequence was collected from a human donor in good health (CMV status not recorded). Some clones in this sample may be carry-over from other donors' samples. J is TRBJ1-1 and V is TRBV20-1; 8 nucleotides agree with TRBD1. The sample in question was cultured CD8+ T cells from PBMCs, obtained from culture after CMV antigen stimulation. Here the CDR3 DNA reads TGCAGTGCTAGAGATGGACAGGGTGGTGGTGAAGCTTTCTTT. It encodes CSARDGQGGGEAFF.